The TCR beta chain described here comes from a study of cytomegalovirus exposure and HLA in healthy donors. Regarding this clone: Its antigen remains unidentified.

Some clones are missing from TCRdb's copy, which holds only in-frame ones; the method was immunoSEQ multiplex PCR. Of 200,000 to 300,000 clones in the sample, 80% to 95% were seen once. The germline V gene has CDR1 SGHRS and CDR2 YFSETQ. The CDR3 sequence is 16 residues long. The V segment lost 4 bases and the J segment 3 bases; nucleotides outside the gene matches: 9. Study findings and constraints: Most sequenced TCRs were rare (though some public TCRs occurred in many donors).

What was sequenced was PBMCs. The chain recombines TRBV5-1 with TRBJ2-2, with 7 bases lining up with TRBD1. The sequence derives from a woman in her twenties or thirties in good health and CMV-seronegative. CDR3 loop: CASSTLTGADTGELFF. The CDR3 bases are TGCGCCAGCAGCACACTAACAGGGGCCGACACCGGGGAGCTGTTTTTT.